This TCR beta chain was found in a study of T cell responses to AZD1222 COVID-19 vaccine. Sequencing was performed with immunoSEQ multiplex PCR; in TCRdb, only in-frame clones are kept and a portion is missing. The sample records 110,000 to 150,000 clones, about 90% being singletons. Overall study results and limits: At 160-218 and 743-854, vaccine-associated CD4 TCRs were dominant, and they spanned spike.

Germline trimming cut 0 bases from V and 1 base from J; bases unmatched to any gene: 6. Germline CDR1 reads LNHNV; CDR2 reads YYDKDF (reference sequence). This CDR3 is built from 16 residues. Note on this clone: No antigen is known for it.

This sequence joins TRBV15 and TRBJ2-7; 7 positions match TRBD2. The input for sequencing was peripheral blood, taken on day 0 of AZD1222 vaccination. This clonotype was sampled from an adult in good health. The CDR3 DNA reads TGTGCCACCAGCAGAGATGCCGGGAGGCGATCCTACGAGCAGTACTTC. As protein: CATSRDAGRRSYEQYF.